One sample yielded the 10 T cell receptor beta chains listed below, sequenced in a study of T cell responses to AZD1222 COVID-19 vaccine. Repertoires were generated with immunoSEQ multiplex PCR, while TCRdb's copy carries only in-frame clones and drops some. The sample carries over 150,000 clones, about 88% recorded once. The specimen comprised peripheral blood, sampled on day 0 of AZD1222 vaccination. The origin of the receptors is an adult in good health.

This clone was seen once. The chain carries TRBV28 and TRBJ1-2; maybe TRBD1 (5 bases). The CDR3 contains 13 residues. The germline V and J ends were trimmed by 10 bases and 5 bases, with 17 bases remaining between them. Germline lookup yields CDR1 MDHEN and CDR2 SYDVKM. The CDR3 DNA sequence: TGTGCCACCCATCAGGGAATGTTGTATGGCTACACCTTC. This encodes CATHQGMLYGYTF.

This rearrangement joins TRBV7-2 to TRBJ2-3; D might be TRBD1 or TRBD2, each matching 5 bases. The CDR3 consists of 15 residues. The V and J ends lost 1 base and 2 bases respectively, with 10 bases between them. CDR1 and CDR2 from the germline V gene are SGHTA and FQGNSA. In nucleotides, the CDR3 is TGTGCCAGCAGCTTAGGAAAGGGACCCACAGATACGCAGTATTTT. Encoded protein: CASSLGKGPTDTQYF.

A remark on this clone: Other DNA variants within this sample encode the same CDR3. The V gene is TRBV9, the J gene TRBJ1-2; D is unclear. Trimming left V 4 bases short and J 4 bases short, with 8 bases between. Germline-derived CDR1 and CDR2 are SGDLS and YYNGEE. The CDR3 loop spans 12 amino acids. The CDR3 region is CASSPGLYGYTF. DNA of the CDR3: TGTGCCAGCAGCCCTGGACTCTATGGCTACACCTTC.

This chain joins TRBV10-1 and TRBJ1-6; unclear D gene. Germline CDR1 and CDR2: WNHNN and SYGVQD (reference sequence). V was cut by 2 bases and J by 9 bases, with 5 bases left in between. This CDR3 contains 12 residues. The CDR3 nucleotides read TGCGCCAGCAGTGAGGCATCTTCACCCCTCCACTTT. Translation gives CASSEASSPLHF.

The V call is TRBV7-9, the J call TRBJ2-5; possible D gene TRBD2, 5 bases. Germline V gives CDR1 SEHNR, CDR2 FQNEAQ (reference sequence). The CDR3 spans 13 residues. Trimming took 5 bases from V and 4 from J, leaving 11 bases between them. The CDR3: CASSPWAGETQYF. The CDR3, as DNA: TGTGCCAGCAGCCCTTGGGCGGGAGAGACCCAGTACTTC.

The CDR3 protein is CASSLRGGGSPLHF. CDR3 DNA: TGTGCCAGCAGCTTACGGGGGGGCGGCTCACCCCTCCACTTT. This chain joins TRBV7-8 and TRBJ1-6, with D possibly TRBD1 on 6 matching bases. CDR1 is SGHVS, CDR2 FQNEAQ, per germline. The CDR3 covers 14 residues. Trimming took off 2 bases at V and 10 bases at J, with 12 bases between the two ends. Drawing the rest from reference TRBV7-8 and TRBJ1-6, the complete variable domain is GAGVSQSPRYKVAKRGQDVALRCDPISGHVSLFWYQQALGQGPEFLTYFQNEAQLDKSGLPSDRFFAERPEGSVSTLKIQRTQQEDSAVYLCASSLRGGGSPLHFGNGTRLTVT.

The V gene is TRBV19, the J gene TRBJ1-6; 8 bases are shared with TRBD1. J was trimmed by 7 bases and V by 6 bases; bases with no gene match: 8. The CDR3 contains 15 residues. Germline V CDR1 and CDR2: LNHDA, SQIVND (reference sequence). CDR3: CASRAGQEINSPLHF. For the CDR3, the DNA is TGTGCCAGTAGAGCGGGACAGGAGATCAATTCACCCCTCCACTTT.

This chain uses TRBV24-1 with TRBJ2-5; 10 bases agree with TRBD1. The V gene's germline CDR1 is KGHDR and CDR2 SFDVKD. The CDR3 is made up of 14 amino acids. The trim removed 9 bases at V and 4 bases at J, leaving 7 bases unmatched. The CDR3 protein is CATEPRTGGETQYF. The DNA for the CDR3 is TGTGCCACCGAACCGAGGACAGGGGGAGAGACCCAGTACTTC.

The V call is TRBV2, the J call TRBJ1-4; maybe TRBD1 (5 bases). The germline V and J ends were trimmed by 7 bases and 0 bases, with 15 bases remaining between them. In germline, CDR1 is SNHLY, CDR2 FYNNEI. The CDR3 spans 16 residues. CDR3 region: CASTRAGGATNEKLFF. The DNA for the CDR3 is TGTGCCAGCACAAGGGCGGGGGGAGCAACTAATGAAAAACTGTTTTTT.

The rearrangement uses TRBV6-5 and TRBJ2-2, with D unresolved. With 6 bases removed from V and 7 bases from J, the gap between germline ends came to 12 bases. This CDR3 contains 13 residues. CDR1 and CDR2 (germline): MNHEY, SVGAGI. DNA for the CDR3: TGTGCCAGCAGAGGGTCCCTAATCGGGGAGCTGTTTTTT. Protein sequence: CASRGSLIGELFF.